A selection of T cell receptor beta chains follows, all from one sample in a study of T cell clones after liver transplantation. Data came from immunoSEQ multiplex PCR; TCRdb stores just in-frame clones and leaves some out. Among fewer than 85,000 clones, approximately 87% were seen once, and the ten largest hold about 2.8%. Source: CD4+ T cells from blood, taken at the 22-month timepoint. These receptors all stem from a human patient who received a liver transplant. The T cells may partly be graft donor cells. CDR3s include the opening cysteine and the closing phenylalanine or tryptophan. D genes are given only for firm matches. Size tells how often a clone was seen (once, few, many) or the class of an expanded clone, and some rows leave it out.

d_gene: TRBD2
j_gene: TRBJ2-3
abundance: -
v_gene: TRBV7-6
CDR3aa: CASSLGGGYTDTQYF
CDR3nt: TGTGCCAGCAGCTTAGGGGGGGGATACACAGATACGCAGTATTTT

d_gene: TRBD1
j_gene: TRBJ2-6
abundance: -
v_gene: TRBV12-5
CDR3aa: CASGFYAGTGGVSGANVLTF
CDR3nt: TGTGCTAGTGGTTTCTACGCCGGGACAGGGGGTGTCTCTGGGGCCAACGTCCTGACTTTC

d_gene: -
j_gene: TRBJ2-3
abundance: -
v_gene: TRBV7-2
CDR3aa: CASSLEGGGVVLTQYF
CDR3nt: TGTGCCAGCAGCTTAGAAGGAGGGGGCGTCGTTCTTACGCAGTATTTT

d_gene: -
j_gene: TRBJ1-5
abundance: -
v_gene: TRBV9
CDR3aa: CASSQGGVNQPQHF
CDR3nt: TGTGCCAGCAGCCAGGGAGGGGTCAATCAGCCCCAGCATTTT

d_gene: -
j_gene: TRBJ1-5
abundance: -
v_gene: TRBV6-1
CDR3aa: CASSEGIGNQPQHF
CDR3nt: TGTGCCAGCAGTGAAGGGATAGGCAATCAGCCCCAGCATTTT

d_gene: -
j_gene: TRBJ1-5
abundance: -
v_gene: TRBV6-1
CDR3aa: CASSEGFSSGRQPQHF
CDR3nt: TGTGCCAGCAGTGAAGGTTTCAGTTCGGGCCGGCAGCCCCAGCATTTT

d_gene: TRBD2
j_gene: TRBJ2-5
abundance: -
v_gene: TRBV2
CDR3aa: CASSGSSGGAEETQYF
CDR3nt: TGTGCCAGCAGTGGATCTAGCGGGGGGGCCGAAGAGACCCAGTACTTC

d_gene: TRBD1
j_gene: TRBJ2-7
abundance: -
v_gene: TRBV27
CDR3aa: CASSSVIGTGTYEQYF
CDR3nt: TGTGCCAGCAGTTCAGTAATCGGGACAGGGACCTACGAGCAGTACTTC

d_gene: -
j_gene: TRBJ1-2
abundance: -
v_gene: TRBV7-9
CDR3aa: CASSREAGYTF
CDR3nt: TGTGCCAGCAGCCGGGAGGCCGGCTACACCTTC

d_gene: TRBD2
j_gene: TRBJ2-2
abundance: -
v_gene: TRBV9
CDR3aa: CASSVALASGLNTGELFF
CDR3nt: TGTGCCAGCAGCGTAGCTTTGGCTAGCGGGCTGAACACCGGGGAGCTGTTTTTT

d_gene: -
j_gene: TRBJ2-5
abundance: few
v_gene: TRBV4-1
CDR3aa: CASSQEERGGRETQYF
CDR3nt: TGCGCCAGCAGCCAAGAGGAAAGGGGGGGAAGGGAGACCCAGTACTTC

d_gene: TRBD1
j_gene: TRBJ2-7
abundance: -
v_gene: TRBV5-1
CDR3aa: CASSSGQFRYEQYF
CDR3nt: TGCGCCAGCAGCTCGGGACAGTTTCGCTACGAGCAGTACTTC

d_gene: -
j_gene: TRBJ2-7
abundance: -
v_gene: TRBV7-9
CDR3aa: CASSFSGIIWSEQYF
CDR3nt: TGTGCCAGCAGCTTTTCCGGGATCATCTGGTCCGAGCAGTACTTC

d_gene: -
j_gene: TRBJ1-2
abundance: -
v_gene: TRBV11-2
CDR3aa: CASSRGGTNGYTF
CDR3nt: TGTGCCAGCAGCCGTGGAGGGACCAATGGCTACACCTTC

d_gene: TRBD2
j_gene: TRBJ2-2
abundance: -
v_gene: TRBV7-7
CDR3aa: CASSASGPNTGELFF
CDR3nt: TGTGCTAGCAGCGCTAGCGGTCCGAACACCGGGGAGCTGTTTTTT

d_gene: TRBD1
j_gene: TRBJ1-1
abundance: few
v_gene: TRBV6-6
CDR3aa: CASSYGGTGRNSEAFF
CDR3nt: TGTGCCAGCAGTTACGGGGGGACAGGGAGGAACTCTGAAGCTTTCTTT

d_gene: TRBD1
j_gene: TRBJ1-3
abundance: -
v_gene: TRBV4-2
CDR3aa: CASSQDRGPSGNTIYF
CDR3nt: TGTGCCAGCAGCCAAGACAGGGGGCCGTCCGGAAACACCATATATTTT

d_gene: TRBD2
j_gene: TRBJ2-3
abundance: -
v_gene: TRBV9
CDR3aa: CASSVVGRSGGSGDTQYF
CDR3nt: TGTGCCAGCAGCGTAGTAGGCAGAAGCGGGGGGAGTGGAGATACGCAGTATTTT

d_gene: -
j_gene: TRBJ1-1
abundance: -
v_gene: TRBV6-1
CDR3aa: CAAGGTEAFF
CDR3nt: TGTGCCGCCGGGGGCACTGAAGCTTTCTTT

d_gene: -
j_gene: TRBJ2-6
abundance: -
v_gene: TRBV18
CDR3aa: CASSPDSSGANVLTF
CDR3nt: TGTGCCAGCTCACCGGACAGTTCTGGGGCCAACGTCCTGACTTTC

d_gene: -
j_gene: TRBJ2-2
abundance: -
v_gene: TRBV7-3
CDR3aa: CASSIDSPNTGELFF
CDR3nt: TGTGCCAGCAGCATCGACAGCCCGAACACCGGGGAGCTGTTTTTT

d_gene: TRBD1
j_gene: TRBJ1-3
abundance: few
v_gene: TRBV29-1
CDR3aa: CSVDGTGGGNTIYF
CDR3nt: TGCAGCGTTGACGGGACAGGAGGTGGAAACACCATATATTTT

d_gene: -
j_gene: TRBJ1-1
abundance: -
v_gene: TRBV18
CDR3aa: CASSQILGTEAFF
CDR3nt: TGTGCCAGCTCACAAATACTAGGCACTGAAGCTTTCTTT

d_gene: TRBD2
j_gene: TRBJ2-1
abundance: once
v_gene: TRBV2
CDR3aa: CASSEGLAGGQNEQFF
CDR3nt: TGTGCCAGCAGTGAGGGACTAGCGGGGGGGCAGAATGAGCAGTTCTTC

d_gene: TRBD1
j_gene: TRBJ1-3
abundance: -
v_gene: TRBV6-6
CDR3aa: CASSLGTASSGNTIYF
CDR3nt: TGTGCCAGCAGTCTGGGGACAGCGAGCTCTGGAAACACCATATATTTT

d_gene: TRBD2
j_gene: TRBJ2-1
abundance: once
v_gene: TRBV25-1
CDR3aa: CASRQTSGGINEQFF
CDR3nt: TGTGCCAGCCGACAGACTAGCGGGGGGATAAATGAGCAGTTCTTC

d_gene: -
j_gene: TRBJ1-1
abundance: -
v_gene: TRBV5-3
CDR3aa: CARSLAGSSTDDAFF
CDR3nt: TGTGCCAGAAGCTTGGCCGGTAGTTCGACGGACGATGCTTTCTTT

d_gene: -
j_gene: TRBJ1-5
abundance: -
v_gene: TRBV4-1
CDR3aa: CASSQVARASNQPQHF
CDR3nt: TGCGCCAGCAGCCAAGTCGCGCGGGCAAGCAATCAGCCCCAGCATTTT

d_gene: TRBD2
j_gene: TRBJ2-1
abundance: -
v_gene: TRBV18
CDR3aa: CASSPLLAGGAYNEQFF
CDR3nt: TGTGCCAGCTCACCATTACTAGCGGGGGGGGCCTACAATGAGCAGTTCTTC

d_gene: -
j_gene: TRBJ2-3
abundance: -
v_gene: TRBV7-3
CDR3aa: CASSLGHTDTQYF
CDR3nt: TGTGCCAGCAGCTTGGGACACACAGATACGCAGTATTTT

d_gene: -
j_gene: TRBJ2-1
abundance: -
v_gene: TRBV18
CDR3aa: CASSPGYGRGYNEQFF
CDR3nt: TGTGCCAGCTCACCAGGTTATGGGAGGGGGTACAATGAGCAGTTCTTC

d_gene: -
j_gene: TRBJ2-1
abundance: -
v_gene: TRBV7-3
CDR3aa: CASSPTGSGSYNEQFF
CDR3nt: TGTGCCAGCAGCCCGACGGGGAGCGGGTCCTACAATGAGCAGTTCTTC

d_gene: -
j_gene: TRBJ2-7
abundance: -
v_gene: TRBV5-8
CDR3aa: CASSLINEVPYEQYF
CDR3nt: TGTGCCAGCAGCTTGATTAATGAGGTCCCCTACGAGCAGTACTTC

d_gene: -
j_gene: TRBJ2-5
abundance: -
v_gene: TRBV29-1
CDR3aa: CSVGWTAHETQYF
CDR3nt: TGCAGCGTTGGCTGGACTGCCCACGAGACCCAGTACTTC

d_gene: -
j_gene: TRBJ1-3
abundance: -
v_gene: TRBV6-6
CDR3aa: CASSYSGAGNTIYF
CDR3nt: TGTGCCAGCAGTTACAGCGGGGCTGGAAACACCATATATTTT

d_gene: -
j_gene: TRBJ2-1
abundance: -
v_gene: TRBV29-1
CDR3aa: CSVTGSSYNEQFF
CDR3nt: TGCAGCGTTACGGGAAGCTCCTACAATGAGCAGTTCTTC

d_gene: TRBD1
j_gene: TRBJ1-2
abundance: -
v_gene: TRBV7-2
CDR3aa: CASSRGGQRAYGYTF
CDR3nt: TGTGCCAGCAGCCGAGGGGGACAGCGGGCGTATGGCTACACCTTC

d_gene: TRBD2
j_gene: TRBJ2-5
abundance: -
v_gene: TRBV9
CDR3aa: CASSVSGRALETQYF
CDR3nt: TGTGCCAGCAGCGTAAGTGGGAGGGCCTTAGAGACCCAGTACTTC

d_gene: -
j_gene: TRBJ2-3
abundance: -
v_gene: TRBV7-2
CDR3aa: CASSSGLGSTDTQYF
CDR3nt: TGTGCCAGCAGCTCGGGACTCGGTAGCACAGATACGCAGTATTTT

d_gene: TRBD2
j_gene: TRBJ2-5
abundance: -
v_gene: TRBV20-1
CDR3aa: CSGAGEETQYF
CDR3nt: TGCAGTGGGGCGGGGGAGGAGACCCAGTACTTC

d_gene: -
j_gene: TRBJ1-2
abundance: -
v_gene: TRBV10-3
CDR3aa: CAISEFQGPYGYTF
CDR3nt: TGTGCCATCAGTGAGTTTCAGGGCCCCTATGGCTACACCTTC

d_gene: TRBD1
j_gene: TRBJ2-2
abundance: -
v_gene: TRBV2
CDR3aa: CASISPGQGQTGELFF
CDR3nt: TGTGCCAGCATCTCGCCGGGACAGGGTCAAACCGGGGAGCTGTTTTTT

d_gene: -
j_gene: TRBJ1-3
abundance: -
v_gene: TRBV18
CDR3aa: CASSPPVWDGLDTIYF
CDR3nt: TGTGCCAGCTCACCACCGGTCTGGGACGGGCTTGACACCATATATTTT

d_gene: TRBD2
j_gene: TRBJ2-1
abundance: -
v_gene: TRBV5-1
CDR3aa: CASMGASGRVYNEQFF
CDR3nt: TGCGCCAGCATGGGGGCGAGCGGGAGAGTCTACAATGAGCAGTTCTTC

d_gene: -
j_gene: TRBJ1-4
abundance: -
v_gene: TRBV19
CDR3aa: CASSIERGPATNEKLFF
CDR3nt: TGTGCCAGTAGTATAGAACGGGGACCAGCAACTAATGAAAAACTGTTTTTT

d_gene: TRBD1
j_gene: TRBJ1-1
abundance: once
v_gene: TRBV6-6
CDR3aa: CASSSQGQGWAFF
CDR3nt: TGTGCCAGCAGTTCCCAAGGACAGGGTTGGGCTTTCTTT

d_gene: -
j_gene: TRBJ2-3
abundance: -
v_gene: TRBV4-3
CDR3aa: CASSQAYGSTDTQYF
CDR3nt: TGCGCCAGCAGCCAAGCTTATGGATCCACAGATACGCAGTATTTT

d_gene: TRBD1
j_gene: TRBJ2-7
abundance: -
v_gene: TRBV18
CDR3aa: CASSPRTGTGEEQYF
CDR3nt: TGTGCCAGCTCACCACGCACCGGGACAGGGGAAGAGCAGTACTTC

d_gene: -
j_gene: TRBJ2-5
abundance: once
v_gene: TRBV5-3
CDR3aa: CARSYQPGAYQETQYF
CDR3nt: TGTGCCAGAAGCTATCAACCGGGGGCGTACCAAGAGACCCAGTACTTC

d_gene: TRBD1
j_gene: TRBJ2-7
abundance: -
v_gene: TRBV28
CDR3aa: CASGTPGQVYEQYF
CDR3nt: TGTGCCAGCGGAACCCCGGGACAGGTCTACGAGCAGTACTTC

d_gene: -
j_gene: TRBJ1-1
abundance: -
v_gene: TRBV7-9
CDR3aa: CASSLERRDTEAFF
CDR3nt: TGTGCCAGCAGCTTAGAAAGGCGGGACACTGAAGCTTTCTTT

d_gene: TRBD1
j_gene: TRBJ1-6
abundance: -
v_gene: TRBV10-3
CDR3aa: CAISESRTGSHSPLHF
CDR3nt: TGTGCCATCAGTGAGTCGAGGACAGGATCCCATTCACCCCTCCACTTT

d_gene: TRBD2
j_gene: TRBJ2-3
abundance: few
v_gene: TRBV19
CDR3aa: CASRKNPGTSGDTQYF
CDR3nt: TGTGCCAGTAGAAAAAACCCCGGGACTAGCGGAGATACGCAGTATTTT

d_gene: TRBD1
j_gene: TRBJ1-1
abundance: few
v_gene: TRBV6-5
CDR3aa: CASSSRDGQGRVAFF
CDR3nt: TGTGCCAGCAGTAGCCGGGATGGACAGGGCCGGGTGGCTTTCTTT